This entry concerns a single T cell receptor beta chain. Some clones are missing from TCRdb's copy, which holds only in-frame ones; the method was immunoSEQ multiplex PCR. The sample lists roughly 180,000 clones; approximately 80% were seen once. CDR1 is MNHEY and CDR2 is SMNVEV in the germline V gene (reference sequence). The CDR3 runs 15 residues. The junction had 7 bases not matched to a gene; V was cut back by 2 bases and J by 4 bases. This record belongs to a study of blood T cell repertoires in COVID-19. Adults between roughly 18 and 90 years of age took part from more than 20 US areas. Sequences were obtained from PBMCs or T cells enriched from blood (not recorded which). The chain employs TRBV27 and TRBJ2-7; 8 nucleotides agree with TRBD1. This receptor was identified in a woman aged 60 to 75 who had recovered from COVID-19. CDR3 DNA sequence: TGTGCCAGCAGTTTAGGACAGGGAGTCGTTTACGAGCAGTACTTC. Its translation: CASSLGQGVVYEQYF.